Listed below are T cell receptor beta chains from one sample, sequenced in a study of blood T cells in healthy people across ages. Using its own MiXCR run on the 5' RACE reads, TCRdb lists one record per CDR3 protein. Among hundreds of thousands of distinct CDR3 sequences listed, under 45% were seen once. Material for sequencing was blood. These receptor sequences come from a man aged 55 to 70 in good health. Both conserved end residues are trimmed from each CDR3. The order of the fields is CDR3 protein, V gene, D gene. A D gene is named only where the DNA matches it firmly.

CDR3: SAGQTEQY; V: TRBV29-1; D: NA
CDR3: ASSGTVAGGRTDTQY; V: TRBV7-9; D: TRBD2
CDR3: ASSLQPDTGELF; V: TRBV9; D: NA
CDR3: ASSLRVEAGGRSGSYNEQF; V: TRBV7-3; D: TRBD2
CDR3: AWSVGGNSETQY; V: TRBV30; D: NA
CDR3: SVRQGISLPDEQY; V: TRBV29-1; D: TRBD1
CDR3: ASSLVTGGLRETQY; V: TRBV5-6; D: NA
CDR3: ASSEARRISGANVLT; V: TRBV6-1; D: NA
CDR3: ASMLNEQF; V: TRBV2; D: NA
CDR3: ASSLTPYEQY; V: TRBV7-2; D: NA
CDR3: SVQQGPAQY; V: TRBV29-1; D: NA
CDR3: ASSGSGREETQY; V: TRBV5-1; D: NA
CDR3: ASRVGLAGGTDTQY; V: TRBV7-2; D: TRBD2
CDR3: SVAGLETQF; V: TRBV29-1; D: NA
CDR3: SAKPFRQVSYEQY; V: TRBV20-1; D: NA
CDR3: SARRLAVQETQY; V: TRBV20-1; D: TRBD2
CDR3: SARPTGQSNEKLF; V: TRBV20-1; D: NA
CDR3: ARSENEKLF; V: TRBV6-6; D: NA
CDR3: SASHRVQETQY; V: TRBV20-1; D: NA
CDR3: ASSRQWGDYPHEQY; V: TRBV7-2; D: TRBD2
CDR3: ASSRGLSYEQY; V: TRBV7-9; D: NA